The 28 T cell receptor beta chains listed next were all sequenced from one sample in a study of metastatic and nonmetastatic thyroid tumors. All patients were untreated before thyroid surgery. TCRdb called clones again from the PCR reads with MiXCR. Of around 15,000 clones in the sample, roughly 13% were seen once. The sample was blood. These receptors originate from a female donor with papillary thyroid cancer or a benign thyroid nodule (not recorded which). Some clones in this sample may be carry-over from other donors' samples.

At least ten counts were recorded for this clone. The CDR3 nucleotides are TGCAGCGTTGATTTCGGGGTTCAAGAGACCCAGTACTTC. Its translation is CSVDFGVQETQYF. The chain joins TRBV29-1 to TRBJ2-5; D is possibly TRBD2 (5 bases). This CDR3 region has 13 residues. V shed 3 bases and J shed 2 bases, with 10 bases lying between them. Germline CDR1 is SQVTM and CDR2 is ANQGSEA. Looking up the rest from reference TRBV29-1 and TRBJ2-5 gives the full variable domain: SAVISQKPSRDICQRGTSLTIQCQVDSQVTMMFWYRQQPGQSLTLIATANQGSEATYESGFVIDKFPISRPNLTFSTLTVSNMSPEDSSIYLCSVDFGVQETQYFGPGTRLLVL.

This clone was detected ten times or more. This sequence joins TRBV20-1 and TRBJ1-2, with unresolved D. CDR3 length: 11 residues. Germline V gene lookup returns CDR1 DFQATT and CDR2 SNEGSKA (reference sequence). The V end lost 6 bases, the J end lost 9 bases, and 14 bases lay between the germline ends. CDR3 in DNA: TGCAGTGCGTATAGCGCAGGAAGCTACACCTTC. It codes for CSAYSAGSYTF.

This clone was recorded many times. This chain uses TRBV7-6 with TRBJ1-6, with no clear D. This CDR3 region has 13 residues. Germline CDR1 is SGHVS and CDR2 is FNYEAQ. V was cut by 5 bases and J by 9 bases, with 11 bases left in between. CDR3 coding DNA: TGTGCCAGCAGCCCCAACACTGGTTCACCCCTCCACTTT. Translating gives CASSPNTGSPLHF.

The chain carries TRBV5-1 and TRBJ2-2; D is ambiguous. The V end was cut by 4 bases, the J end by 3 bases, with 19 bases between. The CDR3 covers 17 residues. The germline CDR1 and CDR2 sequences are SGHRS and YFSETQ. Here the CDR3 DNA reads TGCGCCAGCAGCCTAGGGCAGTTGACGGTGTACACCGGGGAGCTGTTTTTT. Translation: CASSLGQLTVYTGELFF. Full variable domain (missing parts from reference TRBV5-1 and TRBJ2-2): KAGVTQTPRYLIKTRGQQVTLSCSPISGHRSVSWYQQTPGQGLQFLFEYFSETQRNKGNFPGRFSGRQFSNSRSEMNVSTLELGDSALYLCASSLGQLTVYTGELFFGEGSRLTVL.

The sample holds a few counts of this clone. A read error may produce the germline difference seen at one junction end. Other DNA sequences in this sample translate to the same CDR3. CDR3 sequence: CASSRQGASSGANVLTF. CDR3 sequence (DNA): TGCGCTAGCAGTAGACAGGGGGCCAGCTCTGGGGCCAACGTCCTGACTTTC. This chain joins TRBV5-1 and TRBJ2-6, with 10 bases that match TRBD1. The CDR3 consists of 17 residues. Germline V gene lookup returns CDR1 SGHRS and CDR2 YFSETQ.

The sample holds many counts of this clone. V usage is TRBV3-1 and J usage is TRBJ1-1, with a possible D match to TRBD1 (5 bases). Deletions cut 4 bases from V and 0 bases from J, with 15 bases between. The CDR3 has 16 residues. Looked up from germline, CDR1 is LGHDT and CDR2 is YNNKEL (reference sequence). CDR3 nucleotides: TGTGCCAGCAGCCCTTACAGGAGACCAATGAACACTGAAGCTTTCTTT. Translated: CASSPYRRPMNTEAFF.

Many counts were recorded for this clone. This sequence joins TRBV30 and TRBJ2-3, with D perhaps being TRBD1 or TRBD2 (5 bases each). The CDR3 runs to 15 residues. Trimming took 8 bases from V and 6 from J, leaving 24 bases between them. CDR1 and CDR2 (germline): GTSNPN, SVGIG (reference sequence). The CDR3 region is CARDVTATTTDTQYF. The CDR3 coding sequence is TGTGCCCGGGATGTGACAGCCACGACCACGGATACGCAGTATTTT.

Many counts were recorded for this clone. This chain connects TRBV11-2 to TRBJ1-6; 7 bases fit TRBD1. V shed 1 base, J shed 0 bases, and the junction held 6 bases outside the gene matches. CDR3 length: 18 residues. Germline CDR1 is SGHAT and CDR2 is FQNNGV. CDR3 region: CASSLVTGASSYNSPLHF. CDR3 DNA sequence: TGTGCCAGCAGCTTAGTCACAGGGGCTAGCTCCTATAATTCACCCCTCCACTTT.

This clone was detected ten times or more. The genes are TRBV5-1 and TRBJ1-1, with D possibly TRBD1 on 6 matching bases. Germline CDR1 SGHRS, CDR2 YFSETQ. The CDR3 totals 15 residues. V was shortened by 4 bases and J by 1 base, with 14 bases between the two germline ends. As DNA, the CDR3 is TGCGCCAGCAGCGCACAGGGACCGTGGAACACTGAAGCTTTCTTT. It codes for CASSAQGPWNTEAFF.

This clone showed up just once. The junction does not match germline at one end; this may be a read error. The chain links TRBV19 to TRBJ2-1, with no clear D. Germline V gives CDR1 LNHDA, CDR2 SQIVND (reference sequence). This CDR3 contains 15 residues. CDR3 DNA: TGTGCCAGTAGTATGTGGCTAATCCTTAGGGATGAGCAGTCCTTC. Its translation: CASSMWLILRDEQSF.

As to this clone: This sequence may be a read error, since a much larger clone differs from it by one base. The V call is TRBV20-1, the J call TRBJ2-1; 8 positions agree with TRBD1. CDR3 length equals 12 residues. CDR1 is DFQATT and CDR2 is SNEGSKA in the germline V gene (reference sequence). The CDR3 reads CSASQGVRERFF. For the CDR3, the DNA is TGCAGTGCTTCACAGGGGGTAAGAGAGCGGTTCTTC.

At least ten counts were recorded for this clone. Within the sample, other DNA sequences also encode this same CDR3. CDR3 amino acids: CASKLSFRMNTEAFF. For the CDR3, the DNA is TGCGCCAGCAAATTAAGCTTCCGCATGAACACTGAAGCTTTCTTT. The chain combines TRBV5-1 with TRBJ1-1; D is ambiguous. Germline loops: CDR1 SGHRS, CDR2 YFSETQ. Trimming took off 6 bases at V and 0 bases at J, with 15 bases between the two ends. The CDR3 covers 15 residues.

Points on this clone: This clone may be a read error of a much larger clone one base away. V and J are TRBV29-1 and TRBJ2-5, with D hard to call. Trimming took 5 bases from V and 4 from J, leaving 11 bases between them. This CDR3 is built from 12 residues. Per the germline V gene, CDR1 is SQVTM and CDR2 is ANQGSEA. CDR3 region: CSVLNPRETQYF. The CDR3 DNA follows: TGCAGCGTTTTAAACCCTCGAGAGACCCAGTACTTC.

This clone showed up just a few times. This chain links TRBV29-1 with TRBJ2-1; 10 bases align to TRBD1. Germline lookup yields CDR1 SQVTM and CDR2 ANQGSEA. Trimming at V came to 6 bases and at J to 5 bases, leaving 10 bases not matched to a gene. The CDR3 runs 15 residues. The CDR3: CSVLLRDRGNNEQFF. CDR3 nucleotides: TGCAGCGTCCTGCTAAGGGACAGGGGAAACAATGAGCAGTTCTTC.

Within the sample, this clone is medium-sized. This chain links TRBV6-1 with TRBJ2-7, with D uncertain. V was clipped by 4 bases and J by 3 bases, with 10 bases between them. Germline CDR1 and CDR2: MNHNS and SASEGT. The CDR3 has 13 residues. The DNA of the CDR3 is TGTGCCAGCAGTGTGGGATTTAGCTACGAGCAGTACTTC. Encoded protein: CASSVGFSYEQYF.

This clone has just a few counts. CDR3 residues: CASQSTSPPYNEQFF. The CDR3 nucleotides are TGTGCCAGCCAATCGACTAGTCCCCCCTACAATGAGCAGTTCTTC. The gene calls are TRBV6-1 and TRBJ2-1, with D maybe TRBD2 (6 bases). Germline V gene sequence: CDR1 MNHNS, CDR2 SASEGT. Trimming stripped 8 bases from V and 2 bases from J, with 16 bases between. The CDR3 has 15 residues.

This clone was seen more than once but under ten times. This chain links TRBV6-9 with TRBJ2-1; D unclear. V was pared by 10 bases and J by 0 bases, with 13 bases between. Germline V CDR1 and CDR2: MNHGY, SVAAGI. The CDR3 length is 14 residues. CDR3 bases: TGTGCCATACCGATCAAGAGCTCCTACAATGAGCAGTTCTTC. Residues: CAIPIKSSYNEQFF.

By frequency in the sample, this clone is medium-sized. V usage is TRBV12-3 or TRBV12-4 and J usage is TRBJ2-2; D remains ambiguous. CDR3 size: 15 residues. Trimming removed 3 bases at V and 1 base at J, with 9 bases between. This CDR3 reads CASSFGQRNTGELFF. DNA of the CDR3: TGTGCCAGCAGTTTCGGGCAGAGGAACACCGGGGAGCTGTTTTTT.

This clone was observed a handful of times. This may be a read error: a much more frequent sequence differs by one nucleotide. Other DNA variants within this sample encode the same CDR3. V and J are TRBV20-1 and TRBJ1-3; 7 bases are a match to TRBD1. CDR1 and CDR2 from the germline V gene are DFQATT and SNEGSKA (reference sequence). The V segment lost 4 bases and the J segment 3 bases; nucleotides outside the gene matches: 18. This CDR3 contains 18 residues. The CDR3 protein is CSAMASPGQGVSGNTIYF. The CDR3 nucleotides are TGCAGTGCTATGGCGTCCCCGGGGCAGGGGGTCAGTGGAAACACCATATATTTT.

This clone has just a few counts. The V call is TRBV7-9, the J call TRBJ2-5; no reliable D call. Germline V gives CDR1 SEHNR, CDR2 FQNEAQ (reference sequence). V was clipped by 10 bases and J by 13 bases, with 22 bases between them. This CDR3 region has 12 residues. The CDR3 spells CANILDLGSPYF. CDR3 bases: TGTGCCAACATCTTAGATTTGGGGTCACCGTACTTC.

This chain uses TRBV20-1 with TRBJ1-1; a possible D gene is TRBD1 (5 bases). This CDR3 contains 13 residues. Germline CDR1 and CDR2: DFQATT and SNEGSKA (reference sequence). The V end was cut by 5 bases, the J end by 6 bases, with 16 bases between. The CDR3 DNA follows: TGCAGTGCTCCCCCGACTGTGACAGCTGAAGCTTTCTTT. It codes for CSAPPTVTAEAFF.

This clone has more than one count but fewer than ten. This sequence may be a read error, since a much larger clone differs from it by one base. The conserved closing phenylalanine or tryptophan is absent in this CDR3, likely reflecting a read error. CDR3 nucleotides: TGTGCCACCTCTAGGGGGGTTGGTGAAAAACTGTTTTCT. It yields the protein CATSRGVGEKLFS. The J gene is TRBJ1-4, the V gene TRBV15; possibly TRBD1 for D (6 bases). This CDR3 spans 13 amino acids. Germline-derived CDR1 and CDR2 are LNHNV and YYDKDF (reference sequence). V was shortened by 8 bases and J by 7 bases, with 14 bases between the two germline ends.

To note about this clone: Given a much more abundant clone one base away, this may be a read error. The chain is built from TRBV11-2 and TRBJ1-3; D gene uncertain. The CDR3 totals 17 residues. CDR1 SGHAT and CDR2 FQNNGV come from the germline V gene. Trimming stripped 5 bases from V and 0 bases from J, with 17 bases between. This CDR3 reads CASSRGTGRGSGNTIYF. CDR3 coding DNA: TGTGCCAGCAGCCGTGGAACGGGCCGGGGCTCTGGAAACACCATATATTTT.

This clone was seen a few times. One end of the junction does not line up with germline, which may come from a read error. The V gene is TRBV27, the J gene TRBJ1-2; tentatively, D is TRBD1 (5 bases). The CDR3 runs to 13 residues. CDR1 MNHEY and CDR2 SMNVEV come from the germline V gene (reference sequence). DNA for the CDR3: TGTGCCAGCAGTTTAGACGGGACCTATTGCTACGCCTTC. Translated: CASSLDGTYCYAF.

Comment on this clone: A much larger clonotype is one base distant, so this may be a read error. As the CDR3 is not closed by the conserved phenylalanine or tryptophan, this likely results from a read error. J is TRBJ1-4 and V is TRBV28; no firm D call. The CDR3 covers 12 residues. Trimming removed 6 bases from V and 4 bases from J, with 6 bases in between. The germline V gene encodes CDR1 MDHEN and CDR2 SYDVKM. CDR3 nucleotide sequence: TGTGCCAGCAGATGGGGTAATGAAAAACTGTTTCTT. As protein: CASRWGNEKLFL.

This clone showed up many times. V and J are TRBV7-8 and TRBJ1-5; tentative D call: TRBD1 (5 bases). Germline lookup yields CDR1 SGHVS and CDR2 FQNEAQ. Trimming stripped 2 bases from V and 0 bases from J, with 17 bases between. The CDR3 extends over 18 amino acids. CDR3 bases: TGTGCCAGCAGCTTAAGAGGGGAGGAACACCTTAGCAATCAGCCCCAGCATTTT. Translating it yields CASSLRGEEHLSNQPQHF.

This clone has only a few counts. The chain uses TRBV7-2 and TRBJ1-4; tentative D call: TRBD1 (6 bases). The CDR3 sequence is 13 residues long. Germline-derived CDR1 and CDR2 are SGHTA and FQGNSA. V was cut by 5 bases and J by 7 bases, with 11 bases left in between. This chain's CDR3 is CASSPTGSEKLFF. The CDR3 region has the DNA TGTGCCAGCAGCCCCACAGGGAGTGAAAAACTGTTTTTT.

In its sample, this clone is medium-sized (0.01 to 0.1%). The chain recombines TRBV6-1 with TRBJ1-6; 7 positions match TRBD1. V shed 7 bases, J shed 2 bases, and the junction held 8 bases outside the gene matches. Germline V gives CDR1 MNHNS, CDR2 SASEGT. The CDR3 totals 16 residues. The CDR3 is CASNPDRATYNSPLHF. DNA of the CDR3: TGTGCCAGCAACCCTGACAGGGCGACCTATAATTCACCCCTCCACTTT.